The rows below give T cell receptor beta chains drawn from one sample of a study of CD8+ T cells in alopecia areata. The protocol was immunoSEQ multiplex PCR, while the TCRdb copy is restricted to in-frame clones and leaves out a portion. This repertoire shows 200,000 to 250,000 clones, more than 30% found once; its top ten account for just under 0.5%. The source was CD4+ T cells sorted from blood, collected at week 34, from a patient treated with tofacitinib. All receptors come from a human donor with alopecia areata. CDR3s include the opening cysteine and the closing phenylalanine or tryptophan. D genes are given only for firm matches. For some rows the clone size is stated as once, few or many, or as a class when expanded; others skip it.

D: TRBD1
V: TRBV6-1
J: TRBJ1-5
size: NA
CDR3: CASSVDQGGQPQHF
DNA: TGTGCCAGCAGCGTTGATCAGGGGGGTCAGCCCCAGCATTTT

D: TRBD1
V: TRBV2
J: TRBJ2-3
size: NA
CDR3: CASGTGTGNTDTQYF
DNA: TGTGCCAGCGGTACCGGGACAGGGAACACAGATACGCAGTATTTT

D: NA
V: TRBV15
J: TRBJ2-3
size: NA
CDR3: CATSRTTDTQYF
DNA: TGTGCCACCAGCAGGACTACGGATACGCAGTATTTT

D: TRBD1
V: TRBV7-9
J: TRBJ1-4
size: few
CDR3: CASSPRQGRPTTNEKLFF
DNA: TGTGCCAGCAGCCCGCGACAGGGGAGGCCCACAACTAATGAAAAACTGTTTTTT

D: NA
V: TRBV19
J: TRBJ2-3
size: few
CDR3: CASSIGGPDTQYF
DNA: TGTGCCAGTAGTATCGGGGGCCCAGATACGCAGTATTTT

D: NA
V: TRBV7-2
J: TRBJ1-4
size: NA
CDR3: CASSPRGWPLTTNEKLFF
DNA: TGTGCCAGCAGCCCCCGAGGGTGGCCTTTGACAACTAATGAAAAACTGTTTTTT

D: NA
V: TRBV4-2
J: TRBJ1-2
size: NA
CDR3: CASSQKQGSYGYTF
DNA: TGTGCCAGCAGTCAGAAACAGGGAAGCTATGGCTACACCTTC

D: TRBD1
V: TRBV2
J: TRBJ1-2
size: few
CDR3: CASGTGANYGYTF
DNA: TGTGCCAGCGGGACAGGAGCTAACTATGGCTACACCTTC

D: TRBD1
V: TRBV19
J: TRBJ1-1
size: few
CDR3: CASSRQGTENTEAFF
DNA: TGTGCCAGTAGTCGACAGGGGACAGAGAACACTGAAGCTTTCTTT

D: NA
V: TRBV27
J: TRBJ1-2
size: NA
CDR3: CASSPAQGVVYGYTF
DNA: TGTGCCAGCAGCCCGGCCCAGGGTGTCGTCTATGGCTACACCTTC

D: NA
V: TRBV6-6
J: TRBJ2-6
size: NA
CDR3: CASIPDRRAGANVLTF
DNA: TGTGCCAGCATCCCGGACAGGAGGGCTGGGGCCAACGTCCTGACTTTC

D: TRBD2
V: TRBV30
J: TRBJ2-1
size: NA
CDR3: CAWSVVSGMGEQFF
DNA: TGTGCCTGGAGTGTTGTTAGCGGGATGGGTGAGCAGTTCTTC

D: NA
V: TRBV7-3
J: TRBJ2-6
size: NA
CDR3: CASSPMTGANVLTF
DNA: TGTGCCAGCAGCCCCATGACTGGGGCCAACGTCCTGACTTTC

D: NA
V: TRBV5-6
J: TRBJ2-7
size: NA
CDR3: CASSYTGWMSSYEQYF
DNA: TGTGCCAGCAGCTATACAGGGTGGATGTCGTCCTACGAGCAGTACTTC

D: NA
V: TRBV30
J: TRBJ2-7
size: NA
CDR3: CAWSTTVWKEIRPYEQYF
DNA: TGTGCCTGGAGTACGACAGTCTGGAAGGAGATCAGACCCTACGAGCAGTACTTC

D: NA
V: TRBV30
J: TRBJ2-7
size: few
CDR3: CAWSVKSEQYF
DNA: TGTGCCTGGAGTGTAAAGTCCGAGCAGTACTTC

D: NA
V: TRBV30
J: TRBJ1-5
size: few
CDR3: CAWSSTTNQPQHF
DNA: TGTGCCTGGAGCTCTACGACGAATCAGCCCCAGCATTTT

D: NA
V: TRBV9
J: TRBJ2-3
size: NA
CDR3: CASSVQDSRDTQYF
DNA: TGTGCCAGCAGCGTACAAGACTCGCGGGATACGCAGTATTTT

D: NA
V: TRBV7-2
J: TRBJ1-1
size: NA
CDR3: CASSMGAGMNTEAFF
DNA: TGTGCCAGCAGCATGGGGGCTGGAATGAACACTGAAGCTTTCTTT

D: NA
V: TRBV7-6
J: TRBJ1-1
size: NA
CDR3: CASSSPLLNTEAFF
DNA: TGTGCCAGCAGCTCTCCCCTCTTGAACACTGAAGCTTTCTTT

D: NA
V: TRBV19
J: TRBJ1-2
size: NA
CDR3: CASSMFGTHANYGYTF
DNA: TGTGCCAGTAGTATGTTCGGGACACACGCTAACTATGGCTACACCTTC

D: NA
V: TRBV5-1
J: TRBJ1-5
size: NA
CDR3: CASSLGAGDQPQHF
DNA: TGCGCCAGCAGCTTGGGGGCAGGGGATCAGCCCCAGCATTTT

D: NA
V: TRBV6-1
J: TRBJ2-6
size: NA
CDR3: CASTGSGANVLTF
DNA: TGTGCCAGTACGGGCTCTGGGGCCAACGTCCTGACTTTC